This TCR beta chain comes out of a study of T cells in localized non-small cell lung cancer. The method was immunoSEQ multiplex PCR; TCRdb's version includes in-frame clones alone and lacks a portion of them. This sample has about 30,000 clones, with 85% to 95% found just once. Study-wide findings and caveats: A median of around 60 clones ranked among the top 100 in tumor appeared in adjacent lung. Clonality of T cells reached its maximum in uninvolved adjacent lung, surpassing tumor. It remains possible that heterogeneity exists, since only one tumor region was sequenced. Longer overall survival was associated with a higher density of T cells in the blood.

As for this clone: No antigen is known for it.

V dropped 5 bases and J dropped 0 bases, with 15 bases sitting between them. This CDR3 is 16 amino acids long. CDR1 is LGHNA and CDR2 is YSLEER in the germline V gene. Sequenced material: peripheral blood, taken before any cancer treatment. V is TRBV4-3 and J is TRBJ2-3; the D is unclear. This clonotype was obtained from a woman aged 35 to 75 with stage I lung adenocarcinoma. The CDR3 loop reads CASSKRYASSTDTQYF. CDR3 nucleotides: TGCGCCAGCAGCAAGAGGTATGCCTCTAGCACAGATACGCAGTATTTT.